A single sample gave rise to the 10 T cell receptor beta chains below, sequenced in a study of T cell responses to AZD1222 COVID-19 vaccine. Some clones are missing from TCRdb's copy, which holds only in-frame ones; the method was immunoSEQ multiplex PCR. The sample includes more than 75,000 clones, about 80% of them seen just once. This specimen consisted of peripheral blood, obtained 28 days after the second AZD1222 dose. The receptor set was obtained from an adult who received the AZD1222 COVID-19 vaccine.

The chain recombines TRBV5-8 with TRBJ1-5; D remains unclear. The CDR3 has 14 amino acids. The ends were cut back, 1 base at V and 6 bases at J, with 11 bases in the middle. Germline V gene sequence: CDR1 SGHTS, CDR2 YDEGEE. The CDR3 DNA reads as TGTGCCAGCAGCTTGCGTCCCCCCATTCAGCCCCAGCATTTT. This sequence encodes CASSLRPPIQPQHF. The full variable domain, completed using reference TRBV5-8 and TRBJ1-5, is EAGVTQSPTHLIKTRGQQATLRCSPISGHTSVYWYQQALGLGLQFLLWYDEGEERNRGNFPPRFSGRQFPNYSSELNVNALELEDSALYLCASSLRPPIQPQHFGDGTRLSIL.

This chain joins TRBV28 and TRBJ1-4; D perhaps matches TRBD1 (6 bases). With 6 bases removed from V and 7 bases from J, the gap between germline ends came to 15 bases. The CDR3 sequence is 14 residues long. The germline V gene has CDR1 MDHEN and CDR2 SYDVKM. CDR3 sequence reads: CASSVQGRSEKLFF. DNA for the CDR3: TGTGCCAGCAGCGTACAGGGCAGGAGTGAAAAACTGTTTTTT.

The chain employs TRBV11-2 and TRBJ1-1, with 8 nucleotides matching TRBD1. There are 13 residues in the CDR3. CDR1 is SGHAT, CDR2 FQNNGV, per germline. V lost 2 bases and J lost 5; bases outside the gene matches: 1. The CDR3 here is CASSLQGATEAFF. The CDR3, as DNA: TGTGCCAGCAGCTTACAGGGGGCAACTGAAGCTTTCTTT.

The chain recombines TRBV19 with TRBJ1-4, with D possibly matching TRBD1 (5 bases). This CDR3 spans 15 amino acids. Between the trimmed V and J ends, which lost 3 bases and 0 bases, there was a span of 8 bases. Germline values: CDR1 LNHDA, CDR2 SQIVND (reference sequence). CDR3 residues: CASSIGGATNEKLFF. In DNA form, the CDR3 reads TGTGCCAGTAGTATCGGAGGGGCAACTAATGAAAAACTGTTTTTT.

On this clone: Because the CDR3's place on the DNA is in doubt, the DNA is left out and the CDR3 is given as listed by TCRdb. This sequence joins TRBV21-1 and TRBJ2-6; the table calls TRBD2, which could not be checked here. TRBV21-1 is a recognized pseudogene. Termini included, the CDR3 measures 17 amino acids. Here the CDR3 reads CASSKALWGAGANVLTF.

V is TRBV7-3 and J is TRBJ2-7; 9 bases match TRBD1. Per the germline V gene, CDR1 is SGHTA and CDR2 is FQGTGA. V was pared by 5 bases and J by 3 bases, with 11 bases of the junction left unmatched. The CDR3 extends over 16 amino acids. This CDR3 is CASSPTPGTGIYEQYF. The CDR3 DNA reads TGTGCCAGCAGCCCCACTCCCGGGACAGGGATCTACGAGCAGTACTTC.

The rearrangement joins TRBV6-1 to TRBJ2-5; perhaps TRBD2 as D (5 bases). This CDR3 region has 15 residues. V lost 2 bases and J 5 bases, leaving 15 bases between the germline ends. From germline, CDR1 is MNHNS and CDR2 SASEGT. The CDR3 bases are TGTGCCAGCAGTGAAACACCGGGATTTCAGGAGACCCAGTACTTC. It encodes CASSETPGFQETQYF.

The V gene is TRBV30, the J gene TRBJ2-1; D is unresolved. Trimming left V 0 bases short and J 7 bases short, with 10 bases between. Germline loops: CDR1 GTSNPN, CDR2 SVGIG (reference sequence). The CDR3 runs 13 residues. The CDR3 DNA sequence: TGTGCCTGGAGTGTACAGATTGGGAATGAGCAGTTCTTC. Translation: CAWSVQIGNEQFF. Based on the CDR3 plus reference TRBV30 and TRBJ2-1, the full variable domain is SQTIHQWPATLVQPVGSPLSLECTVEGTSNPNLYWYRQAAGRGLQLLFYSVGIGQISSEVPQNLSASRPQDRQFILSSKKLLLSDSGFYLCAWSVQIGNEQFFGPGTRLTVL.

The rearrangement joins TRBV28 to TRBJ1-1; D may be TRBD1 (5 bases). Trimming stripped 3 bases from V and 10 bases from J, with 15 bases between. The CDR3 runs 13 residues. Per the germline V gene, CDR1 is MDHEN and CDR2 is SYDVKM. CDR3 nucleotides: TGTGCCAGCAGTTTGAAAAGGGGAGGGAGAGCTTTCTTT. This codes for CASSLKRGGRAFF.

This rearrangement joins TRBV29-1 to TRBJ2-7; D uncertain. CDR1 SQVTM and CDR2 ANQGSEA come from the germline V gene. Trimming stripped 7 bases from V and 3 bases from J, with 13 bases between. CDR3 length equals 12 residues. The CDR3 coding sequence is TGCAGCGCGGGCGGCGTGAACTACGAGCAGTACTTC. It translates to CSAGGVNYEQYF.